This passage covers 25 T cell receptor beta chains from one sample sequenced in a study of blood T cells in healthy people across ages. It was with a sample-barcoded 5' primer and a J-beta primer mix that a second PCR of about 7 to 12 cycles was run. TCRdb reprocessed the 5' RACE reads via MiXCR and lists one record per CDR3 protein. In the table there are 1.8 million or so distinct CDR3 sequences, roughly 43% of which are singletons. Sequencing was carried out using blood. The source of these receptors is a human donor in good health.

This clonotype has at least ten counts. The chain links TRBV7-2 to TRBJ2-6; D call uncertain. This CDR3 region has 16 residues. CDR1 SGHTA and CDR2 FQGNSA come from the germline V gene. The V and J ends lost 3 bases and 0 bases respectively, with 9 bases between them. This CDR3 is CASSLDGPSGANVLTF. The CDR3 nucleotides are TGTGCCAGCAGCTTGGACGGCCCCTCTGGGGCCAACGTCCTGACTTTC.

This clonotype was seen a handful of times. The chain is built from TRBV12-3 or TRBV12-4 and TRBJ2-5; TRBD2 aligns across 14 bases. The end of the DNA is better explained by TRBJ2-7, so the J call may be wrong. The length of the CDR3 is 16 residues. CDR3 sequence (DNA): TGTGCCAGCAGGGGCGGACTAGCGGGGGGAACCCACGAGCAGTACTTC. Translating gives CASRGGLAGGTHEQYF.

The table lists this clonotype with a count of one. The V gene is TRBV7-2, the J gene TRBJ2-7; D is perhaps TRBD1 or TRBD2 (6 bases each). This CDR3 has 15 amino acids. The germline V gene encodes CDR1 SGHTA and CDR2 FQGNSA. V gave up 1 base and J gave up 3 bases, with 13 bases separating them. DNA for the CDR3: TGTGCCAGCAGCTTAGTGGTAGGGGGGAACTACGAGCAGTACTTC. Protein sequence: CASSLVVGGNYEQYF.

J is TRBJ2-2 and V is TRBV5-1; a weak D match, TRBD1 (5 bases). CDR1 SGHRS and CDR2 YFSETQ come from the germline V gene. The CDR3 is made up of 14 amino acids. The ends were cut back, 3 bases at V and 6 bases at J, with 12 bases in the middle. CDR3 coding DNA: TGCGCCAGCAGCTGGATCCAGGGATCCGGGGAGCTGTTTTTT. It codes for CASSWIQGSGELFF.

This clonotype was counted ten times or more. The chain joins TRBV12-3 or TRBV12-4 to TRBJ2-1, with 9 bases lining up with TRBD1. V was clipped by 3 bases and J by 6 bases; unmatched bases: 6. The CDR3 covers 15 residues. The CDR3 bases are TGTGCCAGCAGTTTTGGGACAGGGAAGGGCAATGAGCAGTTCTTC. Translation gives CASSFGTGKGNEQFF.

This chain uses TRBV5-8 with TRBJ1-1; D unclear. V lost 4 bases and J lost 6, with 10 bases in between. Germline V lookup: CDR1 SGHTS, CDR2 YDEGEE. There are 12 residues in the CDR3. CDR3 in amino acids: CASSVDFSEAFF. DNA for the CDR3: TGTGCCAGCAGCGTGGACTTCTCTGAAGCTTTCTTT. The full variable domain, its missing parts supplied by reference TRBV5-8 and TRBJ1-1, is EAGVTQSPTHLIKTRGQQATLRCSPISGHTSVYWYQQALGLGLQFLLWYDEGEERNRGNFPPRFSGRQFPNYSSELNVNALELEDSALYLCASSVDFSEAFFGQGTRLTVV.

This clonotype was counted between two and nine times. The chain is built from TRBV12-3 or TRBV12-4 and TRBJ1-2; D may be TRBD1 (5 bases). The CDR3 totals 14 residues. V lost 2 bases, J lost 8 bases, and 15 bases lay in between. The CDR3 loop is CASSLSPGKGGYTF. The CDR3 nucleotides are TGTGCCAGCAGTTTAAGCCCGGGAAAGGGGGGCTACACCTTC.

This rearrangement joins TRBV20-1 to TRBJ1-1; TRBD1 aligns across 9 bases. After removal of 2 bases from V and 4 bases from J, the junction contained 2 bases not matched to a gene. This CDR3 has 13 residues. CDR1 is DFQATT, CDR2 SNEGSKA, per germline (reference sequence). In DNA, the CDR3 is TGCAGTGCTAGACGGACAGGGGTCACTGAAGCTTTCTTT. As protein: CSARRTGVTEAFF.

The chain combines TRBV5-1 with TRBJ1-5, with TRBD1 matching over 11 bases. Germline loops: CDR1 SGHRS, CDR2 YFSETQ. V shed 0 bases and J 6 bases; nucleotides not matched to a gene: 5. This CDR3 comprises 16 residues. CDR3 DNA sequence: TGCGCCAGCAGCTTGGGGACAGGGGGCATGGGTCAGCCCCAGCATTTT. Its translation is CASSLGTGGMGQPQHF.

The genes are TRBV7-2 and TRBJ2-7, with TRBD1 as a possible D gene (6 bases). Germline CDR1 SGHTA, CDR2 FQGNSA. The V end was cut by 5 bases, the J end by 0 bases, with 17 bases between. CDR3 length: 16 amino acids. CDR3 in DNA: TGTGCCAGCAGCCCGCGAAACCTGGACAGCTCCTACGAGCAGTACTTC. Its translation: CASSPRNLDSSYEQYF.

This clonotype has just a few counts. This chain uses TRBV4-1 with TRBJ1-2; D is ambiguous. The CDR3 extends over 14 amino acids. Germline V lookup: CDR1 MGHRA, CDR2 YSYEKL. V was trimmed by 0 bases and J by 3 bases, leaving 8 bases between them. CDR3 DNA: TGCGCCAGCAGCCAAGATATCGCAGACTATGGCTACACCTTC. This translates into CASSQDIADYGYTF.

The V and J genes are TRBV10-3 and TRBJ1-2; TRBD1 matches 7 bases. The germline gives CDR1 ENHRY, CDR2 SYGVKD. This CDR3 has 15 amino acids. The junction had 4 bases not matched to a gene; V was cut back by 0 bases and J by 3 bases. This CDR3 is CAISESRGRDYGYTF. The CDR3 DNA sequence: TGTGCCATCAGTGAGTCAAGGGGGCGCGACTATGGCTACACCTTC.

The rearrangement links TRBV7-6 to TRBJ1-1, with D uncertain. The V gene's germline CDR1 is SGHVS and CDR2 FNYEAQ. Trimming stripped 1 base from V and 4 bases from J, with 13 bases between. CDR3 length: 15 amino acids. DNA for the CDR3: TGTGCCAGCAGCTTAGGTGCGCCGCCCCGCACTGAAGCTTTCTTT. It translates to CASSLGAPPRTEAFF.

Ten or more counts support this clonotype. CDR3 bases: TGTGCCAGCAGTTTGAGGTTCACAGATACGCAGTATTTT. Amino acids: CASSLRFTDTQYF. The chain carries TRBV27 and TRBJ2-3; D unresolved. In germline, CDR1 is MNHEY, CDR2 SMNVEV (reference sequence). V gave up 3 bases and J gave up 2 bases, with 6 bases separating them. There are 13 residues in the CDR3.

This clonotype has just one count. The rearrangement joins TRBV20-1 to TRBJ2-1; D is uncertain. With 6 bases removed from V and 6 bases from J, the gap between germline ends came to 15 bases. There are 13 residues in the CDR3. Germline V gene data show CDR1 as DFQATT and CDR2 as SNEGSKA (reference sequence). The CDR3 sequence is CSARAPGRNEQFF. In DNA form, the CDR3 reads TGCAGTGCCCGGGCGCCCGGGCGCAATGAGCAGTTCTTC.

V and J are TRBV9 and TRBJ2-5, with 9 positions matching TRBD2. With V trimmed by 0 bases and J by 2 bases, 5 bases remained unmatched. From germline, CDR1 is SGDLS and CDR2 YYNGEE. The CDR3 runs 16 residues. DNA of the CDR3: TGTGCCAGCAGCGTAGGGGTAGCGGGGGCTCAAGAGACCCAGTACTTC. Residues: CASSVGVAGAQETQYF.

The chain is built from TRBV20-1 and TRBJ1-2, with D tentatively TRBD1 (6 bases). V shed 5 bases and J shed 1 base, with 14 bases lying between them. Germline lookup yields CDR1 DFQATT and CDR2 SNEGSKA (reference sequence). This CDR3 comprises 14 residues. CDR3 in amino acids: CSAPHTGNNYGYTF. CDR3 coding DNA: TGCAGTGCTCCACACACAGGGAATAACTATGGCTACACCTTC.

This chain connects TRBV19 to TRBJ1-2; TRBD1 aligns across 7 bases. The CDR3 has 14 residues. Looked up from germline, CDR1 is LNHDA and CDR2 is SQIVND (reference sequence). Trimming cost V 7 bases and J 6 bases; bases outside gene matches: 11. CDR3 bases: TGTGCCAGTACCCAATCAGGGGGGGGACATGGCTACACCTTC. This encodes CASTQSGGGHGYTF.

This clonotype was seen more than once but under ten times. The chain couples TRBV7-9 to TRBJ2-5, with no clear D. Germline V lookup: CDR1 SEHNR, CDR2 FQNEAQ (reference sequence). Trimming took 11 bases from V and 2 from J, leaving 9 bases between them. CDR3 length: 11 residues. This CDR3 reads CAGSGQETQYF. The CDR3 bases are TGTGCCGGATCCGGACAAGAGACCCAGTACTTC.

This clonotype turned up a few times. The chain combines TRBV20-1 with TRBJ1-2; D is undetermined. From germline, CDR1 is DFQATT and CDR2 SNEGSKA (reference sequence). The V gene lost 7 bases and the J gene lost 8 bases, with 14 bases spanning the gap. The CDR3 has 11 amino acids. The CDR3 protein is CSVNLADGYTF. The DNA of the CDR3 is TGCAGTGTTAATTTGGCCGACGGCTACACCTTC.

The chain couples TRBV5-6 to TRBJ2-1; D uncertain. V lost 5 bases, J lost 6 bases, and 12 bases lay in between. CDR1 SGHDT and CDR2 YYEEEE come from the germline V gene. The CDR3 sequence is 13 residues long. CDR3 in DNA: TGTGCCAGCAGTCCATTTCGTACCAATGAGCAGTTCTTC. This gives the protein CASSPFRTNEQFF.

This clonotype was counted a few times. The chain is built from TRBV7-9 and TRBJ1-2; TRBD1 aligns across 8 bases. Losses at the gene ends were 2 bases for V and 8 bases for J; bases not matched to a gene: 7. Germline CDR1 is SEHNR and CDR2 is FQNEAQ (reference sequence). The CDR3 is 14 amino acids. The CDR3 nucleotides are TGTGCCAGCAGCTTACAGGGGGCGCGGCAAGGCTACACCTTC. Translated, it gives CASSLQGARQGYTF.

This chain uses TRBV6-1 with TRBJ2-2; a possible D gene is TRBD2 (6 bases). The CDR3 consists of 13 residues. Trimming cost V 7 bases and J 3 bases, with 9 bases left between them. From germline, CDR1 is MNHNS and CDR2 SASEGT. This CDR3 is CASTSGDTGELFF. The CDR3 DNA is TGTGCCAGCACATCGGGGGACACCGGGGAGCTGTTTTTT.

The CDR3 DNA sequence: TGCAGCGGACTTGGACAAAGCCAAGAGACCCAGTACTTC. Translating it yields CSGLGQSQETQYF. V is TRBV20-1 and J is TRBJ2-5; D could derive from TRBD1 or TRBD2 (5 bases each). This CDR3 region has 13 residues. Germline lookup yields CDR1 DFQATT and CDR2 SNEGSKA (reference sequence).

The CDR3 region is CASSQDLSAGELFF. In DNA, the CDR3 is TGTGCCAGCAGCCAAGATCTGTCCGCCGGGGAGCTGTTTTTT. The rearrangement links TRBV3-1 to TRBJ2-2; D is undetermined. Germline assignment: CDR1 LGHDT and CDR2 YNNKEL (reference sequence). The CDR3 contains 14 residues. Trimming left V 0 bases short and J 6 bases short, with 8 bases between.